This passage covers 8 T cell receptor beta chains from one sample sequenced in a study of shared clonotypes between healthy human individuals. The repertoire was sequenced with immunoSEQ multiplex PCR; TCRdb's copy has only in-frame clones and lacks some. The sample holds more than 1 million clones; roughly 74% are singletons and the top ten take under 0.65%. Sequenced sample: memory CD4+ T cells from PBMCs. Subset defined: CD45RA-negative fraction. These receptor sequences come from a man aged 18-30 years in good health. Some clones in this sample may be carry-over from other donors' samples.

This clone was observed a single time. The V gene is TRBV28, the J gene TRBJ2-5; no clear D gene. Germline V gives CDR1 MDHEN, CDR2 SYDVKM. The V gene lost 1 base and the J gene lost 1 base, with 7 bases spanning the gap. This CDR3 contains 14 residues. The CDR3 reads CASSLLPGQETQYF. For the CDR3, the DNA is TGTGCCAGCAGTTTATTGCCGGGCCAAGAGACCCAGTACTTC.

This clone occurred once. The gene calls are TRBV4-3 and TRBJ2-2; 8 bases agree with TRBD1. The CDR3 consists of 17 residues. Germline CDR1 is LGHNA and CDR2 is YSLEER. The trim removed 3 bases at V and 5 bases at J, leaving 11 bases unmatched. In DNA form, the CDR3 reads TGCGCCAGCAGCCAGCTTACCGGGACAGGAACGACCGGGGAGCTGTTTTTT. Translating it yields CASSQLTGTGTTGELFF.

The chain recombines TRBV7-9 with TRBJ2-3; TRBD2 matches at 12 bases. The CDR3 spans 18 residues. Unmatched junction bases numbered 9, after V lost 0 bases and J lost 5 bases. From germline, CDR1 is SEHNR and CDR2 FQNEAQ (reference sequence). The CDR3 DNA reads TGTGCCAGCAGCTTAGCGACCACTAGCGGGAGGACTGTAGATACGCAGTATTTT. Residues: CASSLATTSGRTVDTQYF.

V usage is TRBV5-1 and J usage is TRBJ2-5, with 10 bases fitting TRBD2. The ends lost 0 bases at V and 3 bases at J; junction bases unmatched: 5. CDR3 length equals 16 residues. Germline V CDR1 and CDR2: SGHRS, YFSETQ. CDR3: CASSLVGTSGEETQYF. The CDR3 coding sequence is TGCGCCAGCAGCTTGGTGGGTACTAGCGGGGAAGAGACCCAGTACTTC.

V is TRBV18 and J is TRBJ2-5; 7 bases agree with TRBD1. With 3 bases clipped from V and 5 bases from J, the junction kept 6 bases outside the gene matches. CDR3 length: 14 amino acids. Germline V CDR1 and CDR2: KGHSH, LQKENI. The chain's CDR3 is CASSPDRAGETQYF. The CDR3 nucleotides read TGTGCCAGCTCACCCGACAGGGCAGGGGAGACCCAGTACTTC.

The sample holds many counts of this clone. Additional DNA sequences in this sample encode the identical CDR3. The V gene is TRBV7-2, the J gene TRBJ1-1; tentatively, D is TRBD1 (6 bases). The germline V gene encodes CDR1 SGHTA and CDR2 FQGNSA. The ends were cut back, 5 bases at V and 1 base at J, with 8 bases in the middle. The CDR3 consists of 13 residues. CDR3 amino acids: CASSRQENTEAFF. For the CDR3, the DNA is TGTGCCAGCAGCCGACAGGAGAACACTGAAGCTTTCTTT.

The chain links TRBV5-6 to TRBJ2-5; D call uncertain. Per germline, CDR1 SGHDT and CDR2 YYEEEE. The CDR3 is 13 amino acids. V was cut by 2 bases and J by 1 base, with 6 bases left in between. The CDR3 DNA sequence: TGTGCCAGCAGCTTTCCAGGCCAAGAGACCCAGTACTTC. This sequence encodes CASSFPGQETQYF.

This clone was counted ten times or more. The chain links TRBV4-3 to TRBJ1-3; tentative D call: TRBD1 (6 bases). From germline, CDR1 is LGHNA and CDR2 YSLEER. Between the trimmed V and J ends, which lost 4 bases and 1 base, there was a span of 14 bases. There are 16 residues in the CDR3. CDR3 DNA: TGCGCCAGCAGCCCGTCAGGGGTTTTTTCTGGAAACACCATATATTTT. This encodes CASSPSGVFSGNTIYF.